Each of the 18 T cell receptor beta chains below was sequenced from the same sample in a study of shared clonotypes between healthy human individuals (dated by TCRdb to about 2020). Library prep was done by the immunoSEQ multiplex PCR assay. What TCRdb holds here is the immuneACCESS table cut down to in-frame rearrangements. Part of the clones is not present; checked against another copy, under half of the missing clones reflect an unresolved V gene, and the others are unexplained. This sample lists over 2 million clones; just under 95% were detected once. Approximately 0.4% of the sample is held by the ten biggest clonotypes. Material: naive CD4+ T cells from PBMCs. The label giving this sample's cell subset or site can be read as: CD45RA+ positively selected. The receptors derive from a man aged 18 to 29 in good health. Some clones in this sample may be carry-over from other donors' samples.

This chain links TRBV4-1 with TRBJ2-7, with TRBD2 matching over 11 bases. CDR1 and CDR2 (germline): MGHRA, YSYEKL. Germline trimming cut 3 bases from V and 4 bases from J; bases unmatched to any gene: 17. This CDR3 is 19 amino acids long. The chain's CDR3 is CASSHPVAGGLILWYEQYF. The DNA for the CDR3 is TGCGCCAGCAGCCATCCCGTAGCGGGAGGGCTTATACTTTGGTACGAGCAGTACTTC.

This chain links TRBV5-1 with TRBJ2-1; D is unclear. V lost 4 bases, J lost 2 bases, and 7 bases lay in between. The germline CDR1 and CDR2 sequences are SGHRS and YFSETQ. The CDR3 contains 13 residues. For the CDR3, the DNA is TGCGCCAGCAGCCAGCTGACCTACAATGAGCAGTTCTTC. Its protein product is CASSQLTYNEQFF.

The chain carries TRBV7-2 and TRBJ2-7; D is tentatively TRBD1 or TRBD2 (5 bases each). The CDR3 has 14 amino acids. V gave up 1 base and J gave up 2 bases, with 9 bases separating them. CDR1 is SGHTA and CDR2 is FQGNSA in the germline V gene. CDR3 bases: TGTGCCAGCAGCTTAGGAGGGGCGACCTACGAGCAGTACTTC. Residues: CASSLGGATYEQYF.

This sequence joins TRBV5-4 and TRBJ1-1, with TRBD1 identical over 7 bases. Germline CDR1 SGHNT, CDR2 YYREEE (reference sequence). Trimming removed 4 bases from V and 3 bases from J; junction bases left unmatched: 18. The CDR3 consists of 18 residues. The CDR3 coding sequence is TGTGCCAGCAGCACTCGACAGAGGGGGCAATTGGATGACACTGAAGCTTTCTTT. It specifies CASSTRQRGQLDDTEAFF.

This chain uses TRBV7-2 with TRBJ2-6; the D gene is possibly TRBD2 (6 bases). The V gene's germline CDR1 is SGHTA and CDR2 FQGNSA. Trimming stripped 5 bases from V and 3 bases from J, with 11 bases between. The CDR3 runs to 15 residues. Here the CDR3 DNA reads TGTGCCAGCAGCCTCGGAGGGTTTGGGGCCAACGTCCTGACTTTC. It yields the protein CASSLGGFGANVLTF.

The V gene is TRBV10-2, the J gene TRBJ1-1; 7 positions match TRBD1. With 0 bases clipped from V and 3 bases from J, the junction kept 10 bases outside the gene matches. This CDR3 contains 17 residues. Germline CDR1 is WSHSY and CDR2 is SAAADI. The CDR3 DNA reads TGCGCCAGCAGTGAGTCGAAGTGGCCAGGGGGGGACACTGAAGCTTTCTTT. It is translated as CASSESKWPGGDTEAFF.

V usage is TRBV7-2 and J usage is TRBJ2-7, with TRBD2 as a possible D gene (6 bases). Germline loops: CDR1 SGHTA, CDR2 FQGNSA. The CDR3 is 16 amino acids. The germline V and J ends were trimmed by 6 bases and 0 bases, with 18 bases remaining between them. The CDR3 DNA reads TGTGCCAGCAGTGGACCCCTCGGGAGCCCCTCCTACGAGCAGTACTTC. Translated: CASSGPLGSPSYEQYF.

The J gene is TRBJ2-5, the V gene TRBV2; a weak D match, TRBD2 (6 bases). This CDR3 has 15 residues. Germline V gene lookup returns CDR1 SNHLY and CDR2 FYNNEI. V was pared by 4 bases and J by 2 bases, with 14 bases between. CDR3 sequence reads: CASSAQGGSQETQYF. The CDR3 nucleotides are TGTGCCAGCAGTGCCCAGGGAGGATCTCAAGAGACCCAGTACTTC. Full variable domain (missing parts from reference TRBV2 and TRBJ2-5): EPEVTQTPSHQVTQMGQEVILRCVPISNHLYFYWYRQILGQKVEFLVSFYNNEISEKSEIFDDQFSVERPDGSNFTLKIRSTKLEDSAMYFCASSAQGGSQETQYFGPGTRLLVL.

The chain employs TRBV2 and TRBJ2-3; D call uncertain. The CDR3 is made up of 13 amino acids. Germline-derived CDR1 and CDR2 are SNHLY and FYNNEI. V was shortened by 6 bases and J by 2 bases, with 9 bases between the two germline ends. CDR3 sequence reads: CASRDPPTDTQYF. In DNA, the CDR3 is TGTGCCAGCAGGGATCCCCCCACAGATACGCAGTATTTT.

J is TRBJ2-7 and V is TRBV6-5; 7 positions match TRBD2. V was pared by 6 bases and J by 2 bases, with 10 bases of the junction left unmatched. The length of the CDR3 is 15 residues. Germline lookup yields CDR1 MNHEY and CDR2 SVGAGI. The CDR3 is CASRVSGSHTYEQYF. CDR3 nucleotides: TGTGCCAGCAGGGTTAGCGGGTCTCATACCTACGAGCAGTACTTC.

This clone was recorded only once. The chain has TRBV27 and TRBJ1-4, with 8 bases matching TRBD1. The V segment lost 8 bases and the J segment 11 bases; nucleotides outside the gene matches: 16. Germline V lookup: CDR1 MNHEY, CDR2 SMNVEV (reference sequence). The length of the CDR3 is 15 residues. CDR3: CASSRDRNNPYKLFF. Here the CDR3 DNA reads TGTGCCAGCTCCCGGGACAGGAATAACCCCTATAAACTGTTTTTT.

A few counts support this clone. The V call is TRBV19, the J call TRBJ1-5, with 7 bases that match TRBD1. Germline CDR1 and CDR2: LNHDA and SQIVND (reference sequence). Unmatched junction bases numbered 4, after V lost 4 bases and J lost 1 base. This CDR3 is built from 15 residues. The CDR3 is CASSNRGFSNQPQHF. The CDR3 region has the DNA TGTGCCAGTAGTAACAGGGGCTTCAGCAATCAGCCCCAGCATTTT.

The V and J genes are TRBV7-2 and TRBJ2-1, with 10 bases matching TRBD2. V was pared by 6 bases and J by 8 bases, with 13 bases of the junction left unmatched. The CDR3 loop spans 16 amino acids. The germline V gene encodes CDR1 SGHTA and CDR2 FQGNSA. The CDR3 loop reads CASRIDGTSVVDEQFF. The CDR3, as DNA: TGTGCCAGCAGGATAGATGGGACTAGCGTTGTCGATGAGCAGTTCTTC. The whole variable domain, filled in from reference TRBV7-2 and TRBJ2-1, reads GAGVSQSPSNKVTEKGKDVELRCDPISGHTALYWYRQSLGQGLEFLIYFQGNSAPDKSGLPSDRFSAERTGGSVSTLTIQRTQQEDSAVYLCASRIDGTSVVDEQFFGPGTRLTVL.

The genes are TRBV18 and TRBJ2-1; D is possibly TRBD1 or TRBD2 (5 bases each). The CDR3 extends over 12 amino acids. The V end lost 4 bases, the J end lost 7 bases, and 8 bases lay between the germline ends. Germline-derived CDR1 and CDR2 are KGHSH and LQKENI. CDR3 amino acids: CASSRDRNEQFF. The CDR3 nucleotides are TGTGCCAGCTCACGGGACCGGAATGAGCAGTTCTTC.

The chain combines TRBV18 with TRBJ2-3; 10 bases align to TRBD2. Trimming at V came to 1 base and at J to 1 base, leaving 8 bases not matched to a gene. CDR3 length equals 18 residues. The germline CDR1 and CDR2 sequences are KGHSH and LQKENI. CDR3 amino acids: CASSPRQGLAGGTDTQYF. The CDR3 coding sequence is TGTGCCAGCTCACCACGACAGGGGCTAGCGGGAGGCACAGATACGCAGTATTTT.

The V and J genes are TRBV5-1 and TRBJ2-7; D may be TRBD1 (5 bases). Germline CDR1 reads SGHRS; CDR2 reads YFSETQ. V was pared by 0 bases and J by 2 bases, with 15 bases between. There are 16 residues in the CDR3. The CDR3 sequence: CASSLDPAGQPYEQYF. CDR3 DNA: TGCGCCAGCAGCTTGGACCCTGCAGGGCAACCCTACGAGCAGTACTTC.

V and J are TRBV5-1 and TRBJ2-3; 10 bases line up with TRBD1. Trimming removed 3 bases from V and 1 base from J; junction bases left unmatched: 5. This CDR3 contains 16 residues. CDR1 and CDR2 (germline): SGHRS, YFSETQ. CDR3 loop: CASSSEGTGGTDTQYF. CDR3 DNA: TGCGCCAGCAGCTCGGAGGGGACAGGGGGCACAGATACGCAGTATTTT.

This chain connects TRBV16 to TRBJ2-1, with TRBD2 matching 9 bases. This CDR3 has 19 amino acids. The germline gives CDR1 KGHSY, CDR2 FQNENV. Germline trimming cut 4 bases from V and 1 base from J; bases unmatched to any gene: 14. The CDR3 nucleotides read TGTGCCAGCAGCCGGACATCGTGGGCGGGAGGGCCATCCTACAATGAGCAGTTCTTC. Residues: CASSRTSWAGGPSYNEQFF.